This entry lists 10 T cell receptor beta chains sequenced from one sample in a study of blood T cells in healthy people across ages. Next came a second PCR, run for about 6 to 12 cycles, which used a sample-barcoded 5' primer along with a J-beta primer mix. TCRdb reanalysed the 5' RACE reads using MiXCR and keeps one entry per CDR3 protein. The sample lists about 840,000 distinct CDR3 sequences, almost 30% seen once, with about 9.4% in the top ten. These same data were also listed under a study on T cells of mothers and their children.

What was sequenced was blood. These receptors all stem from a middle-aged woman in good health.

The chain recombines TRBV5-1 with TRBJ2-2, with D uncertain. V was pared by 1 base and J by 2 bases, with 9 bases between. The germline V gene encodes CDR1 SGHRS and CDR2 YFSETQ. The CDR3 totals 15 residues. The CDR3, as DNA: TGCGCCAGCAGCTTGTCCGGAATTAACACCGGGGAGCTGTTTTTT. This sequence encodes CASSLSGINTGELFF.

As concerns this clonotype: Given a much more abundant clone one base away, this may be a read error. The chain combines TRBV28 with TRBJ2-1; a possible D gene is TRBD1 (5 bases). The germline CDR1 and CDR2 sequences are MDHEN and SYDVKM. This CDR3 has 16 amino acids. V lost 2 bases and J lost 2, with 13 bases in between. The CDR3 DNA reads TGTGCCAGCAGTTTACCTCAGGGCGGCCCCTACAATGAGCAGTTCTTC. Translated: CASSLPQGGPYNEQFF.

The chain combines TRBV9 with TRBJ2-7; D ambiguous. The CDR3 loop spans 13 amino acids. Looked up from germline, CDR1 is SGDLS and CDR2 is YYNGEE. Trimming stripped 0 bases from V and 6 bases from J, with 10 bases between. In nucleotides, the CDR3 is TGTGCCAGCAGCGTAGGGTTGGGTACCGAGCAGTACTTC. Protein sequence: CASSVGLGTEQYF.

The V gene is TRBV5-8, the J gene TRBJ2-5; 11 nucleotides agree with TRBD2. V lost 0 bases and J lost 11; bases outside the gene matches: 15. The CDR3 sequence is 17 residues long. From germline, CDR1 is SGHTS and CDR2 YDEGEE. This CDR3 reads CASSLGSIAGGPDEQYF. As DNA, the CDR3 is TGTGCCAGCAGCTTGGGCTCGATAGCGGGGGGGCCGGATGAGCAGTACTTC.

Many counts were recorded for this clonotype. The rearrangement uses TRBV5-6 and TRBJ2-1; perhaps TRBD1 as D (5 bases). This CDR3 is 13 amino acids long. Trimming removed 2 bases from V and 5 bases from J, with 8 bases in between. CDR1 is SGHDT and CDR2 is YYEEEE in the germline V gene. The CDR3 loop is CASSLGVNNEQFF. CDR3 bases: TGTGCCAGCAGCTTAGGGGTGAACAATGAGCAGTTCTTC. Using reference TRBV5-6 and TRBJ2-1 for the parts outside the CDR3, the full variable domain is DAGVTQSPTHLIKTRGQQVTLRCSPKSGHDTVSWYQQALGQGPQFIFQYYEEEERQRGNFPDRFSGHQFPNYSSELNVNALLLGDSALYLCASSLGVNNEQFFGPGTRLTVL.

Concerning this clonotype itself: Relative to the germline gene, one junction end is altered; a read error may explain this. The gene calls are TRBV7-9 and TRBJ2-7; D is perhaps TRBD2 (5 bases). CDR3 length equals 18 residues. Germline V gene sequence: CDR1 SEHNR, CDR2 FQNEAQ (reference sequence). The CDR3 loop is CASSLEGRRPAFGETQDF. CDR3 nucleotide sequence: TGTGCCAGCAGCTTAGAGGGCAGGAGGCCGGCTTTCGGAGAGACCCAGGACTTC.

This clonotype was found a few times. This chain's CDR3 is CSATARQANYGYTF. CDR3 DNA: TGCAGTGCTACCGCCAGACAGGCTAACTATGGCTACACCTTC. This chain connects TRBV20-1 to TRBJ1-2, with a tentative D call TRBD1 (6 bases). Per the germline V gene, CDR1 is DFQATT and CDR2 is SNEGSKA (reference sequence). This CDR3 comprises 14 residues. V lost 4 bases and J lost 0, with 12 bases in between.

This clonotype was seen repeatedly, ten times or more. The gene calls are TRBV4-1 and TRBJ2-5; 7 positions agree with TRBD1. The CDR3 consists of 14 residues. Per the germline V gene, CDR1 is MGHRA and CDR2 is YSYEKL. With V trimmed by 3 bases and J by 5 bases, 6 bases remained unmatched. CDR3 sequence reads: CASSHRQGWETQYF. The CDR3 bases are TGCGCCAGCAGCCACCGACAGGGATGGGAGACCCAGTACTTC.

The rearrangement joins TRBV27 to TRBJ2-1; D is unclear. V gave up 6 bases and J gave up 2 bases, with 17 bases separating them. Germline values: CDR1 MNHEY, CDR2 SMNVEV (reference sequence). The CDR3 extends over 16 amino acids. The CDR3 spells CASSTRAQHPYNEQFF. CDR3 coding DNA: TGTGCCAGCAGCACCCGGGCCCAGCACCCCTACAATGAGCAGTTCTTC.

The chain has TRBV4-1 and TRBJ1-3; D is unclear. Deletions cut 1 base from V and 0 bases from J, with 13 bases between. The CDR3 is 17 amino acids. Per germline, CDR1 MGHRA and CDR2 YSYEKL. The CDR3 region has the DNA TGCGCCAGCAGCCAAGGGGGTCGACGGAGCTCTGGAAACACCATATATTTT. Translating it yields CASSQGGRRSSGNTIYF.